This T cell receptor beta chain was captured by sequencing in a study of T cell repertoires in cytomegalovirus infection. Study findings and constraints: The ex vivo response was dominated by HLA-C-restricted CMV-specific TCR beta clonotypes.

The CDR3 contains 15 residues. The germline V gene has CDR1 SNHLY and CDR2 FYNNEI. The ends lost 6 bases at V and 1 base at J; junction bases unmatched: 7. A note on this clonotype: Its cognate antigen is unknown.

One entry per CDR3 protein results from TCRdb running MiXCR on the reads. Altogether about 230,000 distinct CDR3 sequences are present, over 20% being singletons, with the ten largest covering 18%. Sequencing was carried out using CD8+ T cells from PBMCs. The chain recombines TRBV2 with TRBJ1-1, with 8 nucleotides matching TRBD1. The source of this sequence is a human donor in good health (CMV status not recorded). Some clones in this sample may be carry-over from other donors' samples. This CDR3 is CASRPTGGANTEAFF. The DNA of the CDR3 is TGTGCCAGCAGGCCTACAGGGGGGGCGAACACTGAAGCTTTCTTT.